The rows below give T cell receptor beta chains drawn from one sample of a study of human T cells and chemical hapten exposure. From the RACE reads, TCRdb called clonotypes with MiXCR, one entry per CDR3 protein. The data show 300,000 to 450,000 distinct CDR3 sequences, roughly 5.3% seen once. The sample in question was whole blood, obtained in connection with sensitization to the hapten diphenylcyclopropenone (DPC). These TCRs come from a woman aged 50 to 60 with alopecia areata. Some clones in this sample may be carry-over from other donors' samples. Both conserved end residues are part of each CDR3. A D gene is named only where the DNA matches it firmly. The listing skips clone size in some rows; elsewhere it reads once, few, many or a size class.

.	TRBD1	TRBV12-3/TRBV12-4	TRBJ2-3	CASSLFEGATDTQYF	TGTGCCAGCAGCCTGTTTGAGGGGGCCACAGATACGCAGTATTTT
few	.	TRBV27	TRBJ2-6	CASSGGRISGANVLTF	TGTGCCAGCAGCGGTGGACGGATCTCTGGGGCCAACGTCCTGACTTTC
.	.	TRBV6-2/TRBV6-3	TRBJ2-1	CASREAVNEQFF	TGTGCCAGCAGGGAAGCGGTCAATGAGCAGTTCTTC
.	.	TRBV28	TRBJ1-5	CASSQGWDNQPQHF	TGTGCCAGCAGCCAAGGCTGGGACAATCAGCCCCAGCATTTT
few	TRBD2	TRBV6-2/TRBV6-3	TRBJ2-7	CASSYSGLAGGPAEQYF	TGTGCCAGCAGTTACTCTGGACTAGCGGGAGGTCCCGCGGAGCAGTACTTC
.	.	TRBV18	TRBJ1-1	CASSWQGNPEAFF	TGTGCCAGCTCCTGGCAGGGAAACCCTGAAGCTTTCTTT
.	TRBD2	TRBV11-2	TRBJ2-7	CASSSSWGPGGPAEQYF	TGTGCCAGCAGCTCTTCCTGGGGACCGGGAGGGCCGGCCGAGCAGTACTTC
.	TRBD2	TRBV3-1	TRBJ2-4	CASGLAGVWIQYF	TGTGCCAGTGGGCTAGCGGGAGTTTGGATTCAGTACTTC
many	.	TRBV15	TRBJ2-1	CATSRGGNPYNEQFF	TGTGCCACCAGCAGAGGAGGCAATCCCTACAATGAGCAGTTCTTC
many	TRBD1	TRBV11-1	TRBJ1-1	CASRSGQGVIWDTEAFF	TGTGCCAGCAGATCCGGACAGGGGGTTATCTGGGACACTGAAGCTTTCTTT
.	TRBD1	TRBV5-1	TRBJ1-4	CASSLQTGGNEKLFF	TGCGCCAGCAGCTTACAGACAGGGGGTAATGAAAAACTGTTTTTT
few	TRBD1	TRBV29-1	TRBJ2-1	CSVGTLGQGAGNEQFF	TGCAGCGTTGGAACCCTGGGACAGGGGGCGGGAAATGAGCAGTTCTTC
few	.	TRBV2	TRBJ2-3	CASSGDSADTQYF	TGTGCCAGCAGCGGGGACTCTGCAGATACGCAGTATTTT
.	TRBD1	TRBV6-2/TRBV6-3	TRBJ1-1	CASSSYRGPNTEAFF	TGTGCCAGCAGTTCCTACAGGGGGCCGAACACTGAAGCTTTCTTT
.	.	TRBV12-3/TRBV12-4	TRBJ1-6	CASKRQGTYNSPLHF	TGTGCCAGCAAAAGGCAGGGAACCTATAATTCACCCCTCCACTTT
.	TRBD1	TRBV4-1	TRBJ2-7	CASSQGGQGAYEQYF	TGCGCCAGCAGCCAAGGAGGACAGGGGGCGTACGAGCAGTACTTC
many	.	TRBV6-2/TRBV6-3	TRBJ2-2	CASSTLGASSGELFF	TGTGCCAGCAGCACCCTGGGGGCCTCGTCCGGGGAGCTGTTTTTT
.	.	TRBV5-1	TRBJ2-4	CASTQDTAKNIQYF	TGCGCCAGCACCCAGGACACAGCCAAAAACATTCAGTACTTC
few	.	TRBV27	TRBJ1-2	CASWSGYGYTF	TGTGCCAGCTGGTCGGGCTATGGCTACACCTTC
many	TRBD2	TRBV20-1	TRBJ2-1	CSARGTSGKIRDEQFF	TGCAGTGCTAGAGGAACTAGCGGGAAAATTAGGGATGAGCAGTTCTTC
once	.	TRBV11-2	TRBJ1-1	CASSWVQTNTEAFF	TGTGCCAGCAGCTGGGTACAGACGAACACTGAAGCTTTCTTT
many	.	TRBV9	TRBJ2-7	CASSVGRDSYEQYF	TGTGCCAGCAGCGTAGGGCGGGACTCCTACGAGCAGTACTTC
few	.	TRBV6-1	TRBJ2-5	CASTGKGGTNQETQYF	TGTGCCTCAACGGGGAAGGGGGGAACTAATCAAGAGACCCAGTACTTC
few	.	TRBV7-2	TRBJ1-2	CASSLGSRGYGYTF	TGTGCCAGCAGCTTAGGGTCCAGGGGCTATGGCTACACCTTC
many	.	TRBV11-2	TRBJ2-7	CASSLVASAVSYEQYF	TGTGCCAGCAGCTTAGTGGCTAGCGCCGTCTCCTACGAGCAGTACTTC
many	.	TRBV7-9	TRBJ2-3	CASSLGGQGADTQYF	TGTGCCAGCAGCTTAGGGGGCCAGGGCGCAGATACGCAGTATTTT
.	.	TRBV12-3/TRBV12-4	TRBJ1-6	CASSRTSLGSYNSPLHF	TGTGCCAGCAGTAGGACTTCCTTGGGGTCCTATAATTCACCCCTCCACTTT
many	TRBD2	TRBV7-2	TRBJ2-3	CASSLRIGLAGGTDTQYF	TGTGCCAGCAGCTTACGTATAGGTCTAGCGGGGGGCACAGATACGCAGTATTTT
many	TRBD2	TRBV20-1	TRBJ2-3	CSASKRGATSTDTQYF	TGCAGTGCTAGTAAGCGGGGGGCTACTAGCACAGATACGCAGTATTTT
few	.	TRBV27	TRBJ2-2	CASSFSRPRDKSNTGELFF	TGTGCCAGCAGTTTTTCGCGCCCGCGGGACAAGTCGAACACCGGGGAGCTGTTTTTT
many	.	TRBV5-1	TRBJ2-5	CASSPSEGMKTQYF	TGCGCCAGCAGCCCCTCGGAGGGGATGAAGACCCAGTACTTC
many	.	TRBV6-5	TRBJ1-4	CATQAGLMIGKLFF	TGTGCCACCCAAGCGGGACTGATGATCGGAAAACTGTTTTTT
few	.	TRBV20-1	TRBJ2-7	CSARQDSAAYEQYF	TGCAGTGCTAGACAAGACAGTGCGGCCTACGAGCAGTACTTC
many	TRBD1	TRBV20-1	TRBJ1-2	CSASGQGIYGYTF	TGCAGTGCTAGTGGACAGGGAATCTATGGCTACACCTTC
.	.	TRBV7-9	TRBJ2-3	CASSPDGGLAPFDTQYF	TGTGCCAGCAGCCCGGATGGTGGGCTAGCGCCTTTTGATACGCAGTATTTT
many	.	TRBV18	TRBJ1-4	CAAATDVTTNEKLFF	TGTGCCGCGGCTACAGACGTCACAACTAATGAAAAACTGTTTTTT
.	.	TRBV6-6	TRBJ2-3	CASSRGDRWADTQYF	TGTGCCAGCAGTCGGGGGGACAGGTGGGCAGATACGCAGTATTTT
many	TRBD2	TRBV28	TRBJ2-1	CATSGTSGRMGFF	TGTGCCACCTCAGGGACTAGCGGGAGGATGGGGTTCTTC
.	.	TRBV12-5	TRBJ2-3	CASGFSSLGDTQYF	TGTGCTAGTGGTTTCTCCTCGCTCGGAGATACGCAGTATTTT
.	.	TRBV28	TRBJ2-7	CASSRKGYFYEQYF	TGTGCCAGCAGCCGAAAGGGATATTTTTACGAGCAGTACTTC
.	.	TRBV19	TRBJ2-6	CASSIAASGANVLTF	TGTGCCAGTAGTATAGCGGCCTCTGGGGCCAACGTCCTGACTTTC
many	TRBD1	TRBV27	TRBJ2-3	CASTHTRTGGRYF	TGTGCCAGCACCCATACCAGGACAGGGGGCAGGTATTTT
.	.	TRBV21-1	TRBJ2-7	CASRRDRKAYEQYF	TGTGCCAGTAGACGGGACAGGAAAGCCTACGAGCAGTACTTC
many	.	TRBV5-1	TRBJ2-5	CASSSAYRPQETQYF	TGCGCCAGCAGCTCCGCGTACCGGCCCCAAGAGACCCAGTACTTC
many	.	TRBV15	TRBJ2-1	CATSRQADNEQFF	TGTGCCACCAGCAGACAGGCGGACAATGAGCAGTTCTTC
many	.	TRBV20-1	TRBJ2-3	CSARAPGRGPDTQYF	TGCAGTGCTAGAGCCCCGGGACGGGGGCCAGATACGCAGTATTTT
many	.	TRBV18	TRBJ1-5	CASSPLRSGHSNQPQHF	TGTGCCAGCTCACCACTCCGATCTGGCCATAGCAATCAGCCCCAGCATTTT
few	.	TRBV9	TRBJ1-1	CASSPHSQGTTEAFF	TGTGCCAGCAGCCCCCATAGCCAGGGGACCACTGAAGCTTTCTTT
many	.	TRBV7-2	TRBJ2-4	CAVGGGPRRYF	TGTGCCGTTGGGGGAGGACCCCGTCGGTACTTC
many	TRBD2	TRBV7-4	TRBJ2-3	CASSWHGGRARTDTQYF	TGTGCCAGCAGCTGGCATGGCGGGAGGGCCCGGACAGATACGCAGTATTTT
many	TRBD1	TRBV5-5	TRBJ1-2	CASSSSGTGSRLGGYTF	TGTGCCAGCAGCTCATCCGGGACAGGGTCCCGGTTGGGCGGCTACACCTTC
few	.	TRBV18	TRBJ2-7	CASSRGAIGPGEQYF	TGTGCCAGCTCACGAGGGGCGATAGGCCCGGGGGAGCAGTACTTC